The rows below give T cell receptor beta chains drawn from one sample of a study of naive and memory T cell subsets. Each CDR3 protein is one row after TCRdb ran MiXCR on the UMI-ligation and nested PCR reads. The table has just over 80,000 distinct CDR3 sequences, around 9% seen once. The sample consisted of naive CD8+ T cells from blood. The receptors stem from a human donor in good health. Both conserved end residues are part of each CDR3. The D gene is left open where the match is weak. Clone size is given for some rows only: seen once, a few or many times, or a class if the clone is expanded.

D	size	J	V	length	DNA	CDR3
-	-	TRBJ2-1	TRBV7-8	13	TGTGCCAGCAGTCGTTTAAGGTTCGATGAGCAGTTCTTC	CASSRLRFDEQFF
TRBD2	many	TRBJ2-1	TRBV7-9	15	TGTGCCAGCAGCTTAGGGCTAGCGGGTTACAATGAGCAGTTCTTC	CASSLGLAGYNEQFF
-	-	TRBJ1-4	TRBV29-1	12	TGCAGCGTTGAGGGCAGGGAGGAAAAACTGTTTTTT	CSVEGREEKLFF
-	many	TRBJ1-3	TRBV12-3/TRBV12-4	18	TGTGCCAGCACTCCCGCGGAGGTTATCCCGAGCTCTGGAAACACCATATATTTT	CASTPAEVIPSSGNTIYF
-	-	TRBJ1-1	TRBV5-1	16	TGCGCCAGCAGCTTGGGATTTAGGGGCGGGAACACTGAAGCTTTCTTT	CASSLGFRGGNTEAFF
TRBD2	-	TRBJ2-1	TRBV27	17	TGTGCCAGCAGTCCGTACCTGACTAGCGGGAGCGGCAATGAGCAGTTCTTC	CASSPYLTSGSGNEQFF
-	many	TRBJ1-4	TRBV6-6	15	TGTGCCAGCTCGGCGGCGCGAGCAACTAATGAAAAACTGTTTTTT	CASSAARATNEKLFF
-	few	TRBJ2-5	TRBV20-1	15	TGCAGTGCTAGAGTAAAGAGAGAGGGCCAAGAGACCCAGTACTTC	CSARVKREGQETQYF
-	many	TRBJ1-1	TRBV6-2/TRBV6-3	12	TGTGCCAGCAGGGGGGCCGGCACTGAAGCTTTCTTT	CASRGAGTEAFF
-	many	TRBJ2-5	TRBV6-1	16	TGTGCCAGCAGTGAAGGACCAGGTGGAGGCCGGGAGACCCAGTACTTC	CASSEGPGGGRETQYF
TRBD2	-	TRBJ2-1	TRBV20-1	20	TGCAGTGCTAGAGATTGGGCTAGCGGGAGTTACTACAGCTCCTACAATGAGCAGTTCTTC	CSARDWASGSYYSSYNEQFF
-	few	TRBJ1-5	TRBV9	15	TGTGCCAGCAGCGTAGGTGGACAGAAAAATCAGCCCCAGCATTTT	CASSVGGQKNQPQHF
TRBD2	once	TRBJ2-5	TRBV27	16	TGTGCCAGCAGAGGATTAGCGGGATGGGTCCAAGAGACCCAGTACTTC	CASRGLAGWVQETQYF
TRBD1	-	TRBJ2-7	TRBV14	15	TGTGCCAGCAGCCCGACAGGGATCATTACCTACGAGCAGTACTTC	CASSPTGIITYEQYF
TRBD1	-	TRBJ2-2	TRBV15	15	TGTGCCACCAGCAGAGACAGGGGGCTTGGCGGGGAGCTGTTTTTT	CATSRDRGLGGELFF
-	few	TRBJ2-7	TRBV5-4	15	TGTGCCAGCAGCTCCGAGACTAGTGGTATCTACGAGCAGTACTTC	CASSSETSGIYEQYF
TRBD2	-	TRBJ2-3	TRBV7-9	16	TGTGCCAGCAGCTCCAACCTAGCGGGATATGCAGATACGCAGTATTTT	CASSSNLAGYADTQYF
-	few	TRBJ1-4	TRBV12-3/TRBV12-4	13	TGTGCCAGCAGTTTAGGCCCCGGCCGGTGGGTGTTTTTT	CASSLGPGRWVFF
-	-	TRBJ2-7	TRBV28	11	TGTGCCAGCAGGGACATCTACGAGCAGTACTTC	CASRDIYEQYF
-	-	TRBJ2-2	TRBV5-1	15	TGCGCCAGCAGCTTGGTAACCGAGCTAGTCGGGGAGCTGTTTTTT	CASSLVTELVGELFF
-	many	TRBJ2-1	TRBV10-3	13	TGTGCCATCAGTGAGTTGACGGAGCGTGAGCAGTTCTTC	CAISELTEREQFF
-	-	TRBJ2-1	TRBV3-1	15	TGTGCCAGCAGCCAAGCGAAGGACAACTACAATGAGCAGTTCTTC	CASSQAKDNYNEQFF
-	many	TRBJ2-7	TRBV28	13	TGTGCCAGCAGTCAAACGGGGGAGTTCGAGCAGTACTTC	CASSQTGEFEQYF
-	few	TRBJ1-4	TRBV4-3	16	TGCGCCAGCAGCCAAGATGGACCGGGCTCTAATGAAAAACTGTTTTTT	CASSQDGPGSNEKLFF
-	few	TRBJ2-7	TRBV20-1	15	TGCAGTGCTAGAGATCCAGTTAGCGCCACCTACGAGCAGTACTTC	CSARDPVSATYEQYF
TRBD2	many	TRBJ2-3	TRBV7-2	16	TGTGCCAGCAGCTTAGTGACTAGCGGTAGCACAGATACGCAGTATTTT	CASSLVTSGSTDTQYF
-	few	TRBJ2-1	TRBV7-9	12	TGTGCCAGCAGCTTAGTGGACCCGGAGCAGTTCTTC	CASSLVDPEQFF
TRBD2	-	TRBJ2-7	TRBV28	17	TGTGCCAGCAGAAGGGGACTAGCGGGAATGAACGCGTACGAGCAGTACTTC	CASRRGLAGMNAYEQYF
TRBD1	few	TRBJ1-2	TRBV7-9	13	TGTGCCAGCAGCGCCGGGACAGTCTATGGCTACACCTTC	CASSAGTVYGYTF
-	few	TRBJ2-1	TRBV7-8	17	TGTGCCAGCAGCATTCCGGGATCCCAGAGCTCCTACAATGAGCAGTTCTTC	CASSIPGSQSSYNEQFF
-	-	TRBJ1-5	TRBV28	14	TGTGCCAGCAGTTTATGGGACGCCTCTCAGCCCCAGCATTTT	CASSLWDASQPQHF
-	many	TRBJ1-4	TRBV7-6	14	TGTGCCAGCAGCTTAGGAGGGGGAGGTGAAAAACTGTTTTTT	CASSLGGGGEKLFF
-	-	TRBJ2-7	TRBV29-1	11	TGCAGCGTTTCCACAGGGCGCGAGCAGTACTTC	CSVSTGREQYF
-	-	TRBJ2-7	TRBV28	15	TGTGCCAGCGAAGCCCGGGGGACTGGGTCCTACGAGCAGTACTTC	CASEARGTGSYEQYF
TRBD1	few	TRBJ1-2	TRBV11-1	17	TGTGCCAGCAGCCCGTCCCGGGACAGGGCCGGGGACTATGGCTACACCTTC	CASSPSRDRAGDYGYTF